This entry lists 30 T cell receptor beta chains sequenced from one sample in a study of T cells in localized non-small cell lung cancer. Sequencing used immunoSEQ multiplex PCR; TCRdb keeps in-frame clones, though not all of them. In the table there are about 70,000 clones, roughly 90% of which are singletons. The starting material was peripheral blood, obtained before any cancer treatment. The receptors originated from a male donor at least 60 years old with stage III squamous cell lung carcinoma.

The rearrangement links TRBV10-3 to TRBJ2-1, with D tentatively TRBD2 (7 bases). CDR3 length equals 18 residues. The germline V and J ends were trimmed by 0 bases and 1 base, with 16 bases remaining between them. From germline, CDR1 is ENHRY and CDR2 SYGVKD. The CDR3: CAISESWRGRGSYNEQFF. The CDR3 DNA is TGTGCCATCAGTGAGTCATGGCGGGGGCGCGGTTCCTACAATGAGCAGTTCTTC.

The gene calls are TRBV10-2 and TRBJ2-7; D possibly matches TRBD1 or TRBD2 (6 bases each). CDR3 length equals 17 residues. Germline V gene data show CDR1 as WSHSY and CDR2 as SAAADI. Deletions cut 4 bases from V and 1 base from J, with 20 bases between. CDR3 nucleotides: TGCGCCAGCAGTGGGCCCCTACGAGGGGGGAGATCCTACGAGCAGTACGTC. As protein: CASSGPLRGGRSYEQYV.

The CDR3 DNA reads as TGTGCCAGCAGCCTGACAGGGAACAATCAGCCCCAGCATTTT. Translation: CASSLTGNNQPQHF. J is TRBJ1-5 and V is TRBV28, with 7 bases lining up with TRBD1. The germline V gene encodes CDR1 MDHEN and CDR2 SYDVKM. The junction had 5 bases not matched to a gene; V was cut back by 6 bases and J by 3 bases. The CDR3 loop spans 14 amino acids.

This chain uses TRBV11-2 with TRBJ1-1; a possible D gene is TRBD1 (5 bases). Germline V gene data show CDR1 as SGHAT and CDR2 as FQNNGV. CDR3 length: 13 amino acids. Trimming removed 5 bases from V and 5 bases from J, with 12 bases in between. DNA of the CDR3: TGTGCCAGCAGCCGGGGGGGAGTTACTGAAGCTTTCTTT. Protein sequence: CASSRGGVTEAFF.

The chain joins TRBV5-4 to TRBJ1-4; possibly TRBD1 for D (5 bases). The germline CDR1 and CDR2 sequences are SGHNT and YYREEE (reference sequence). Trimming stripped 6 bases from V and 11 bases from J, with 23 bases between. This CDR3 has 15 residues. CDR3 sequence: CASTNWGLRVGKLFF. The CDR3 DNA sequence: TGTGCCAGCACCAACTGGGGTCTCAGGGTTGGGAAACTGTTTTTT.

The rearrangement links TRBV7-9 to TRBJ2-3; D might be TRBD2 (5 bases). CDR1 is SEHNR and CDR2 is FQNEAQ in the germline V gene (reference sequence). This CDR3 spans 15 amino acids. V was cut by 4 bases and J by 0 bases, with 11 bases left in between. The CDR3 protein is CASSSLADSTDTQYF. Written as DNA, the CDR3 is TGTGCCAGCAGCTCCCTAGCAGATAGCACAGATACGCAGTATTTT.

This clone was picked up one time. The rearrangement links TRBV27 to TRBJ2-5; a possible D gene is TRBD2 (6 bases). V was shortened by 2 bases and J by 5 bases, with 9 bases between the two germline ends. Germline CDR1 and CDR2: MNHEY and SMNVEV (reference sequence). CDR3 length equals 13 residues. CDR3: CASSLIGGETQYF. The CDR3, as DNA: TGTGCCAGCAGTTTAATCGGGGGTGAGACCCAGTACTTC.

This clone came up once. The chain links TRBV27 to TRBJ1-2; weak D call: TRBD1 (6 bases). With 5 bases removed from V and 2 bases from J, the gap between germline ends came to 12 bases. The germline CDR1 and CDR2 sequences are MNHEY and SMNVEV (reference sequence). The CDR3 contains 14 residues. CDR3 region: CASSAAGTNYGYTF. The CDR3 nucleotides are TGTGCCAGCAGTGCCGCTGGGACAAACTATGGCTACACCTTC.

The chain employs TRBV5-4 and TRBJ2-7, with 8 bases aligning to TRBD1. V trimming: 3 bases; J trimming: 0 bases; junction bases outside the gene matches: 11. CDR3 size: 17 residues. The germline gives CDR1 SGHNT, CDR2 YYREEE (reference sequence). CDR3 sequence (DNA): TGTGCCAGCAGCTCTGACAGGGGCCGAACGGGCTCCTACGAGCAGTACGTC. This gives the protein CASSSDRGRTGSYEQYV.

The chain has TRBV5-1 and TRBJ2-5, with 9 bases that match TRBD2. This CDR3 has 15 residues. The V segment lost 4 bases and the J segment 3 bases; nucleotides outside the gene matches: 7. Germline V CDR1 and CDR2: SGHRS, YFSETQ. The CDR3 is CASSLGASGEETQYF. CDR3 bases: TGCGCCAGCAGCCTTGGGGCTAGCGGGGAAGAGACCCAGTACTTC.

The chain carries TRBV5-4 and TRBJ2-5; 14 bases match TRBD2. V lost 0 bases, J lost 5 bases, and 3 bases stayed unmatched. This CDR3 has 16 amino acids. Germline V gene lookup returns CDR1 SGHNT and CDR2 YYREEE (reference sequence). The CDR3 is CASSLGTSGGTETQYF. CDR3 bases: TGTGCCAGCAGCTTGGGGACTAGCGGGGGGACGGAGACCCAGTACTTC. Combining the CDR3 with reference TRBV5-4 and TRBJ2-5 gives the whole variable domain ETGVTQSPTHLIKTRGQQVTLRCSSQSGHNTVSWYQQALGQGPQFIFQYYREEENGRGNFPPRFSGLQFPNYSSELNVNALELDDSALYLCASSLGTSGGTETQYFGPGTRLLVL.

The chain couples TRBV5-1 to TRBJ2-7, with D perhaps being TRBD1 or TRBD2 (7 bases each). Trimming left V 4 bases short and J 2 bases short, with 13 bases between. Germline CDR1 reads SGHRS; CDR2 reads YFSETQ. The CDR3 is 14 residues long. CDR3: CASSQGGGPYEQYV. The CDR3 nucleotides are TGCGCCAGCAGCCAGGGGGGGGGCCCCTACGAGCAGTACGTC.

This sequence joins TRBV20-1 and TRBJ2-2; no clear D gene. Trimming stripped 5 bases from V and 4 bases from J, with 5 bases between. The CDR3 sequence is 11 residues long. Germline V gene lookup returns CDR1 DFQATT and CDR2 SNEGSKA (reference sequence). The CDR3, as DNA: TGCAGTGCTCAAATCACCGGGGAGCTGTTTTTT. Protein sequence: CSAQITGELFF.

The table lists this clone with a few counts. The V and J genes are TRBV2 and TRBJ2-7; 8 bases match TRBD1. Germline V CDR1 and CDR2: SNHLY, FYNNEI. This CDR3 spans 14 amino acids. The V segment lost 2 bases and the J segment 2 bases; nucleotides outside the gene matches: 2. The CDR3 loop reads CASSEWTGTYEQYF. The DNA of the CDR3 is TGTGCCAGCAGTGAATGGACAGGGACCTACGAGCAGTACTTC. Full variable domain (missing parts from reference TRBV2 and TRBJ2-7): EPEVTQTPSHQVTQMGQEVILRCVPISNHLYFYWYRQILGQKVEFLVSFYNNEISEKSEIFDDQFSVERPDGSNFTLKIRSTKLEDSAMYFCASSEWTGTYEQYFGPGTRLTVT.

This chain links TRBV7-9 with TRBJ2-3; D gene ambiguous. The V gene's germline CDR1 is SEHNR and CDR2 FQNEAQ (reference sequence). CDR3 length equals 12 residues. V gave up 5 bases and J gave up 2 bases, with 5 bases separating them. As DNA, the CDR3 is TGTGCCAGCAGCCCAACCACAGATACGCAGTATTTT. Protein sequence: CASSPTTDTQYF.

The rearrangement uses TRBV28 and TRBJ2-1, with D perhaps matching TRBD2 (7 bases). Per germline, CDR1 MDHEN and CDR2 SYDVKM. V was pared by 7 bases and J by 4 bases, with 17 bases between. CDR3 length: 15 residues. The chain's CDR3 is CASTEPGGPYNEQFF. CDR3 DNA: TGTGCCAGCACAGAGCCGGGGGGCCCTTACAATGAGCAGTTCTTC.

This chain joins TRBV27 and TRBJ2-1; possibly TRBD2 for D (7 bases). The V end lost 7 bases, the J end lost 4 bases, and 17 bases lay between the germline ends. Germline CDR1 reads MNHEY; CDR2 reads SMNVEV (reference sequence). The CDR3 length is 15 residues. CDR3 sequence (DNA): TGTGCCAGCAACGTCTTAGGGGGGGTTTACAATGAGCAGTTCTTC. Its translation is CASNVLGGVYNEQFF.

V and J are TRBV14 and TRBJ2-5, with 10 bases fitting TRBD1. Unmatched junction bases numbered 5, after V lost 0 bases and J lost 10 bases. This CDR3 has 14 residues. The germline V gene encodes CDR1 SGHDN and CDR2 FVKESK. In DNA form, the CDR3 reads TGTGCCAGCAGCCAAGACTTGACAGGGGGCAACCAGTACTTC. Protein: CASSQDLTGGNQYF. The complete variable domain, with remaining parts taken from reference TRBV14 and TRBJ2-5, reads EAGVTQFPSHSVIEKGQTVTLRCDPISGHDNLYWYRRVMGKEIKFLLHFVKESKQDESGMPNNRFLAERTGGTYSTLKVQPAELEDSGVYFCASSQDLTGGNQYFGPGTRLLVL.

The chain is built from TRBV9 and TRBJ1-2, with TRBD1 as a possible D gene (5 bases). The CDR3 spans 16 residues. Between the trimmed V and J ends, which lost 5 bases and 7 bases, there was a span of 24 bases. CDR1 and CDR2 from the germline V gene are SGDLS and YYNGEE. This CDR3 is CASRRAFDSLKGGYTF. CDR3 in DNA: TGTGCCAGCAGGAGAGCCTTCGACAGTCTCAAAGGTGGCTACACCTTC.

The V gene is TRBV5-1, the J gene TRBJ2-4; the match to TRBD1 covers 7 bases. The ends lost 4 bases at V and 6 bases at J; junction bases unmatched: 10. The CDR3 totals 15 residues. Germline-derived CDR1 and CDR2 are SGHRS and YFSETQ. The CDR3, as DNA: TGCGCCAGCAGCCTTCAGGGGGTTGAGGGAAACATTCAGTACTTC. Residues: CASSLQGVEGNIQYF.

The chain has TRBV6-5 and TRBJ1-5; D possibly corresponds to TRBD1 (5 bases). Looked up from germline, CDR1 is MNHEY and CDR2 is SVGAGI. Trimming stripped 11 bases from V and 2 bases from J, with 10 bases between. The CDR3 consists of 12 residues. CDR3 amino acids: CASGGGNQPQHF. In DNA, the CDR3 is TGTGCCTCGGGGGGGGGCAATCAGCCCCAGCATTTT.

The chain carries TRBV7-2 and TRBJ1-2, with 7 bases matching TRBD1. V gave up 2 bases and J gave up 10 bases; unmatched junction bases: 10. The germline V gene encodes CDR1 SGHTA and CDR2 FQGNSA. This CDR3 spans 14 amino acids. CDR3 sequence: CASSLLFGRGDYTF. The CDR3 bases are TGTGCCAGCAGCTTACTGTTCGGCAGGGGGGACTACACCTTC.

The chain links TRBV2 to TRBJ1-1; D gene unclear. CDR1 is SNHLY, CDR2 FYNNEI, per germline. This CDR3 comprises 13 residues. Trimming removed 6 bases at V and 0 bases at J, with 8 bases between. CDR3 region: CASRRYLNTEAFF. The CDR3 DNA is TGTGCCAGCAGAAGATACTTGAACACTGAAGCTTTCTTT.

This chain connects TRBV7-2 to TRBJ2-7; the match to TRBD2 covers 10 bases. The germline V gene encodes CDR1 SGHTA and CDR2 FQGNSA. The CDR3 has 15 residues. The trim removed 2 bases at V and 5 bases at J, leaving 6 bases unmatched. The CDR3 loop reads CASSLKSGGANEQYF. The CDR3 DNA is TGTGCCAGCAGCTTAAAGAGCGGGGGGGCCAACGAGCAGTACTTC. Supplemented by reference TRBV7-2 and TRBJ2-7, the full variable domain reads GAGVSQSPSNKVTEKGKDVELRCDPISGHTALYWYRQSLGQGLEFLIYFQGNSAPDKSGLPSDRFSAERTGGSVSTLTIQRTQQEDSAVYLCASSLKSGGANEQYFGPGTRLTVT.

This clone was picked up a small number of times. This sequence joins TRBV15 and TRBJ1-6; no clear D. V was clipped by 5 bases and J by 10 bases, with 18 bases between them. This CDR3 contains 15 residues. CDR1 LNHNV and CDR2 YYDKDF come from the germline V gene (reference sequence). CDR3: CATSVDPSFGSPLHF. DNA for the CDR3: TGTGCCACCAGCGTAGATCCCAGCTTTGGGTCACCCCTCCACTTT. The full variable domain, in which reference TRBV15 and TRBJ1-6 provide the parts outside the CDR3, is DAMVIQNPRYQVTQFGKPVTLSCSQTLNHNVMYWYQQKSSQAPKLLFHYYDKDFNNEADTPDNFQSRRPNTSFCFLDIRSPGLGDTAMYLCATSVDPSFGSPLHFGNGTRLTVT.

This clone was picked up a small number of times. DNA for the CDR3: TGTGCCAGCAGCGCCGATTTTTCCTATGGCTACACCTTC. Protein sequence: CASSADFSYGYTF. The rearrangement links TRBV9 to TRBJ1-2; no clear D gene. In germline, CDR1 is SGDLS, CDR2 YYNGEE. The ends were cut back, 3 bases at V and 4 bases at J, with 10 bases in the middle. There are 13 residues in the CDR3.

This clone was counted a single time. The chain carries TRBV5-4 and TRBJ2-1; D possibly matches TRBD1 or TRBD2 (5 bases each). V lost 4 bases to trimming and J lost 8 bases, with 16 bases between them. There are 14 residues in the CDR3. Germline V gene sequence: CDR1 SGHNT, CDR2 YYREEE (reference sequence). The CDR3 DNA is TGTGCCAGCAGCCACGCTACGGGGCTCTATGAGCAGTTCTTC. It yields the protein CASSHATGLYEQFF.

V and J are TRBV4-2 and TRBJ1-1, with a weak D call TRBD1 (6 bases). The CDR3 runs 14 residues. Per germline, CDR1 LGHNA and CDR2 YNFKEQ. V lost 2 bases to trimming and J lost 10 bases, with 17 bases between them. CDR3 residues: CASSQSNRDMAAFF. DNA for the CDR3: TGTGCCAGCAGCCAATCTAACCGGGACATGGCAGCTTTCTTT.

The chain has TRBV6-6 and TRBJ1-6; D is undetermined. With 8 bases removed from V and 9 bases from J, the gap between germline ends came to 2 bases. The CDR3 spans 9 residues. The germline CDR1 and CDR2 sequences are MNHNY and SVGAGI (reference sequence). The CDR3 reads CASGSPLHF. For the CDR3, the DNA is TGTGCCAGCGGTTCACCCCTCCACTTT.

This chain's CDR3 is CASSLRLGADTQYF. In DNA, the CDR3 is TGCGCCAGCAGCCTTCGACTAGGGGCAGATACGCAGTATTTT. The chain uses TRBV5-1 and TRBJ2-3, with a weak D call TRBD2 (6 bases). Germline values: CDR1 SGHRS, CDR2 YFSETQ. Trimming pared 4 bases from V and 4 bases from J, leaving 13 bases between. The CDR3 is made up of 14 amino acids. Full variable domain (missing parts from reference TRBV5-1 and TRBJ2-3): KAGVTQTPRYLIKTRGQQVTLSCSPISGHRSVSWYQQTPGQGLQFLFEYFSETQRNKGNFPGRFSGRQFSNSRSEMNVSTLELGDSALYLCASSLRLGADTQYFGPGTRLTVL.